The 21 T cell receptor beta chains in this list originate from one sample, sequenced in a study of T cell responses to AZD1222 COVID-19 vaccine. Produced via immunoSEQ multiplex PCR; TCRdb's table is partial and in-frame only. This table holds more than 90,000 clones, 84% found once. Here the sequenced sample was peripheral blood, taken 28 days after the second AZD1222 dose. These receptors all stem from an adult who received the AZD1222 COVID-19 vaccine.

The chain combines TRBV4-1 with TRBJ1-1; 7 bases align to TRBD1. V shed 4 bases, J shed 8 bases, and the junction held 4 bases outside the gene matches. The CDR3 covers 12 residues. Germline CDR1 and CDR2: MGHRA and YSYEKL. The CDR3 DNA sequence: TGCGCCAGCAGCCCGTCCAGGGGGGAAGCTTTCTTT. Translating gives CASSPSRGEAFF.

The chain employs TRBV6-5 and TRBJ1-3, with D uncertain. The ends were cut back, 2 bases at V and 7 bases at J, with 15 bases in the middle. Germline V gene lookup returns CDR1 MNHEY and CDR2 SVGAGI. CDR3 length: 15 amino acids. DNA for the CDR3: TGTGCCAGCAGTTACAGGTCTAAGCCCCCCAACACCATATATTTT. It encodes CASSYRSKPPNTIYF.

This clone was recorded only once. This chain joins TRBV19 and TRBJ2-3, with D possibly TRBD2 on 6 matching bases. From germline, CDR1 is LNHDA and CDR2 SQIVND (reference sequence). V lost 7 bases, J lost 1 base, and 18 bases lay in between. The length of the CDR3 is 16 residues. This CDR3 is CASMDGGLDGTDTQYF. The CDR3 nucleotides are TGTGCCAGTATGGACGGGGGTTTAGACGGCACAGATACGCAGTATTTT. The variable domain in full, with the rest retrieved from reference TRBV19 and TRBJ2-3, is DGGITQSPKYLFRKEGQNVTLSCEQNLNHDAMYWYRQDPGQGLRLIYYSQIVNDFQKGDIAEGYSVSREKKESFPLTVTSAQKNPTAFYLCASMDGGLDGTDTQYFGPGTRLTVL.

The rearrangement links TRBV7-6 to TRBJ2-1; 10 nucleotides match TRBD2. This CDR3 contains 15 residues. Trimming cost V 2 bases and J 3 bases; bases outside gene matches: 1. The germline V gene has CDR1 SGHVS and CDR2 FNYEAQ. Written as DNA, the CDR3 is TGTGCCAGCAGCTTAATAGCGGGGGGCTACAATGAGCAGTTCTTC. It encodes CASSLIAGGYNEQFF.

The rearrangement joins TRBV2 to TRBJ2-3; D remains ambiguous. V lost 0 bases, J lost 0 bases, and 13 bases lay in between. The length of the CDR3 is 17 residues. Germline V gives CDR1 SNHLY, CDR2 FYNNEI. Here the CDR3 DNA reads TGTGCCAGCAGTGAAGCGCTTCGGGCAGCTAGCACAGATACGCAGTATTTT. It encodes CASSEALRAASTDTQYF.

The rearrangement joins TRBV19 to TRBJ1-5; 7 bases line up with TRBD1. The germline V gene encodes CDR1 LNHDA and CDR2 SQIVND (reference sequence). There are 15 residues in the CDR3. The trim removed 5 bases at V and 7 bases at J, leaving 11 bases unmatched. This chain's CDR3 is CASSEQGTSGQPQHF. In DNA form, the CDR3 reads TGTGCCAGTAGTGAACAGGGGACGAGTGGCCAGCCCCAGCATTTT.

In its sample, this clone was seen many times. As DNA, the CDR3 is TGTGCCACCAGCCGGGGTACGGGACAGTATGGCTACACCTTC. It is translated as CATSRGTGQYGYTF. The chain combines TRBV15 with TRBJ1-2, with 7 bases matching TRBD1. Per the germline V gene, CDR1 is LNHNV and CDR2 is YYDKDF (reference sequence). CDR3 size: 14 residues. V lost 5 bases to trimming and J lost 5 bases; unmatched junction nucleotides: 8.

CDR3 sequence reads: CASSKGLNTEAFF. The CDR3 DNA reads TGTGCCAGTAGTAAGGGACTCAACACTGAAGCTTTCTTT. The chain uses TRBV19 and TRBJ1-1; tentatively, D is TRBD1 (5 bases). V lost 4 bases and J lost 2, with 8 bases in between. Germline V gene data show CDR1 as LNHDA and CDR2 as SQIVND (reference sequence). The CDR3 has 13 amino acids.

The chain's CDR3 is CSASPHSNTEAFF. In DNA form, the CDR3 reads TGCAGTGCTAGTCCTCACAGCAACACTGAAGCTTTCTTT. The V and J genes are TRBV20-1 and TRBJ1-1, with unresolved D. The V end was cut by 3 bases, the J end by 2 bases, with 10 bases between. Germline V gives CDR1 DFQATT, CDR2 SNEGSKA (reference sequence). The CDR3 is 13 residues long.

This chain uses TRBV18 with TRBJ1-3; D is unresolved. Looked up from germline, CDR1 is KGHSH and CDR2 is LQKENI. V gave up 2 bases and J gave up 0 bases, with 11 bases separating them. This CDR3 is 16 amino acids long. CDR3 bases: TGTGCCAGCTCACCAGGGGTAACGCACTCTGGAAACACCATATATTTT. The encoded protein is CASSPGVTHSGNTIYF.

The rearrangement joins TRBV6-5 to TRBJ1-1; no firm D call. Germline V lookup: CDR1 MNHEY, CDR2 SVGAGI. The CDR3 covers 15 residues. V dropped 0 bases and J dropped 2 bases, with 10 bases sitting between them. Written as DNA, the CDR3 is TGTGCCAGCAGTTACTCGAGCCAGGCCAACACTGAAGCTTTCTTT. Translated, it gives CASSYSSQANTEAFF.

The J gene is TRBJ2-7, the V gene TRBV25-1; D tentatively reads TRBD1 or TRBD2 (5 bases each). This CDR3 spans 12 amino acids. Per germline, CDR1 MGHDK and CDR2 SYGVNS. Between the trimmed V and J ends, which lost 9 bases and 3 bases, there was a span of 12 bases. CDR3 amino acids: CASSGAGYEQYF. The CDR3 coding sequence is TGTGCCAGTTCCGGGGCAGGCTACGAGCAGTACTTC.

The chain employs TRBV27 and TRBJ1-2; D ambiguous. The CDR3 sequence is 14 residues long. The V gene lost 5 bases and the J gene lost 5 bases, with 15 bases spanning the gap. Looked up from germline, CDR1 is MNHEY and CDR2 is SMNVEV (reference sequence). The CDR3, as DNA: TGTGCCAGCAGTCTCGAGGGTCCGAATTATGGCTACACCTTC. This gives the protein CASSLEGPNYGYTF.

The chain joins TRBV7-2 to TRBJ2-7; D gene uncertain. With 7 bases removed from V and 0 bases from J, the gap between germline ends came to 28 bases. CDR1 is SGHTA and CDR2 is FQGNSA in the germline V gene. CDR3 length: 19 residues. The CDR3 region is CASTHAPGLGLRYSYEQYF. The CDR3 DNA reads TGTGCCAGCACTCATGCACCGGGCTTGGGCCTGAGATACTCCTACGAGCAGTACTTC.

The V gene is TRBV19, the J gene TRBJ1-1; a possible D gene is TRBD1 (6 bases). The CDR3 has 14 amino acids. Germline values: CDR1 LNHDA, CDR2 SQIVND (reference sequence). V was trimmed by 7 bases and J by 0 bases, leaving 12 bases between them. The CDR3, as DNA: TGTGCCAGTACTAGGGGGGGAATGAACACTGAAGCTTTCTTT. Protein sequence: CASTRGGMNTEAFF.

The chain recombines TRBV18 with TRBJ1-1; 9 bases match TRBD1. The V gene's germline CDR1 is KGHSH and CDR2 LQKENI. This CDR3 contains 14 residues. The trim removed 5 bases at V and 0 bases at J, leaving 1 base unmatched. CDR3 nucleotide sequence: TGTGCCAGCTCAGGGACAGGGTTGAACACTGAAGCTTTCTTT. Translation gives CASSGTGLNTEAFF.

The count of this clone is one. This chain uses TRBV27 with TRBJ2-1; a possible D gene is TRBD1 (6 bases). Deletions cut 2 bases from V and 10 bases from J, with 18 bases between. This CDR3 has 15 amino acids. Germline V CDR1 and CDR2: MNHEY, SMNVEV (reference sequence). This CDR3 is CASSLQGLRAREQFF. The DNA for the CDR3 is TGTGCCAGCAGTTTACAGGGGCTGCGGGCCAGAGAGCAGTTCTTC.

For the CDR3, the DNA is TGCGCCAGCAGCTTGGCGACTAGCGGGTTGAATGAGCAGTTCTTC. Its protein product is CASSLATSGLNEQFF. V usage is TRBV5-1 and J usage is TRBJ2-1, with 10 bases lining up with TRBD2. Germline CDR1 and CDR2: SGHRS and YFSETQ. The CDR3 covers 15 residues. Trimming at V came to 0 bases and at J to 7 bases, leaving 4 bases not matched to a gene.

The chain recombines TRBV30 with TRBJ2-2; D is tentatively TRBD1 or TRBD2 (5 bases each). V lost 1 base and J lost 10, with 25 bases in between. CDR3 length equals 17 residues. Germline CDR1 and CDR2: GTSNPN and SVGIG (reference sequence). The CDR3 nucleotides are TGTGCCTGGAGTGACCGAAATCCCGGGACCCAGGGCGAGGAGCTGTTTTTT. Residues: CAWSDRNPGTQGEELFF.

The chain joins TRBV5-8 to TRBJ1-5, with no clear D. Trimming stripped 0 bases from V and 7 bases from J, with 11 bases between. The germline gives CDR1 SGHTS, CDR2 YDEGEE. CDR3 size: 14 residues. This CDR3 reads CASSLADRYQPQHF. CDR3 bases: TGTGCCAGCAGCTTGGCCGATCGTTACCAGCCCCAGCATTTT. The full variable domain, completed using reference TRBV5-8 and TRBJ1-5, is EAGVTQSPTHLIKTRGQQATLRCSPISGHTSVYWYQQALGLGLQFLLWYDEGEERNRGNFPPRFSGRQFPNYSSELNVNALELEDSALYLCASSLADRYQPQHFGDGTRLSIL.

V is TRBV6-5 and J is TRBJ2-2; D is unresolved. Germline lookup yields CDR1 MNHEY and CDR2 SVGAGI. The CDR3 spans 15 residues. Trimming removed 4 bases at V and 6 bases at J, with 15 bases between. The CDR3: CASSFKGRLAGELFF. The CDR3 DNA reads as TGTGCCAGCAGTTTTAAGGGCCGGTTGGCCGGGGAGCTGTTTTTT.